What follows are 18 T cell receptor beta chains derived from one specimen sequenced in a study of blood T cell repertoires in COVID-19. The assay was immunoSEQ multiplex PCR, and TCRdb's table has in-frame clones only and misses some. The repertoire holds fewer than 250,000 clones, about 86% seen once, with roughly 8% in the top ten. The sample comprised peripheral blood. Receptors were obtained from a woman aged 45-60 years with acute or convalescent COVID-19.

This clone has more than one count but fewer than ten. The chain employs TRBV24-1 and TRBJ2-2, with D hard to call. V was clipped by 10 bases and J by 0 bases, with 8 bases between them. The CDR3 has 13 amino acids. CDR1 is KGHDR, CDR2 SFDVKD, per germline. Written as DNA, the CDR3 is TGTGCCACGGCGGCGGCGAACACCGGGGAGCTGTTTTTT. It specifies CATAAANTGELFF.

A note on this clone: Other DNA variants within this sample encode the same CDR3. The V and J genes are TRBV7-3 and TRBJ2-1, with D perhaps matching TRBD1 (7 bases). V was cut by 0 bases and J by 3 bases, with 9 bases left in between. There are 15 residues in the CDR3. Looked up from germline, CDR1 is SGHTA and CDR2 is FQGTGA. In nucleotides, the CDR3 is TGTGCCAGCAGCTTAACGCGGGACAGCTACAATGAGCAGTTCTTC. Protein product: CASSLTRDSYNEQFF.

The rearrangement links TRBV20-1 to TRBJ1-2; 7 bases fit TRBD1. Per the germline V gene, CDR1 is DFQATT and CDR2 is SNEGSKA (reference sequence). The CDR3 has 11 amino acids. Germline trimming cut 5 bases from V and 8 bases from J; bases unmatched to any gene: 5. The chain's CDR3 is CSAGRDSGYTF. The CDR3 DNA reads TGCAGTGCTGGCCGGGACAGCGGCTACACCTTC.

This clone has more than one count but fewer than ten. This chain uses TRBV5-6 with TRBJ1-2; D may be TRBD1 (5 bases). Germline V CDR1 and CDR2: SGHDT, YYEEEE. There are 14 residues in the CDR3. V lost 0 bases, J lost 2 bases, and 8 bases lay in between. CDR3 residues: CASSLVGGNYGYTF. CDR3 coding DNA: TGTGCCAGCAGCTTGGTGGGGGGAAACTATGGCTACACCTTC.

V gene TRBV28 combines with J gene TRBJ2-7; the match to TRBD2 covers 10 bases. V lost 5 bases and J lost 3; bases outside the gene matches: 7. CDR3 length equals 15 residues. CDR1 is MDHEN and CDR2 is SYDVKM in the germline V gene. Here the CDR3 reads CASSLGLATNYEQYF. As DNA, the CDR3 is TGTGCCAGCAGTCTGGGACTAGCGACAAACTACGAGCAGTACTTC.

This rearrangement joins TRBV20-1 to TRBJ2-1; the match to TRBD2 covers 7 bases. V was clipped by 3 bases and J by 4 bases; unmatched bases: 9. This CDR3 is 15 amino acids long. Germline CDR1 and CDR2: DFQATT and SNEGSKA (reference sequence). CDR3 loop: CSASAAGVGYNEQFF. The DNA of the CDR3 is TGCAGTGCTAGTGCGGCGGGAGTAGGATACAATGAGCAGTTCTTC.

This CDR3 is CASSLRGSGRYRTGELFF. CDR3 DNA: TGTGCCAGCAGCTTACGGGGTAGCGGGAGATATCGGACCGGGGAGCTGTTTTTT. The rearrangement links TRBV7-9 to TRBJ2-2; TRBD2 matches 9 bases. This CDR3 is 18 amino acids long. The V segment lost 2 bases and the J segment 5 bases; nucleotides outside the gene matches: 12. Germline V gene data show CDR1 as SEHNR and CDR2 as FQNEAQ (reference sequence).

This clone was observed a single time. The chain uses TRBV27 and TRBJ2-1, with 11 bases aligning to TRBD1. Looked up from germline, CDR1 is MNHEY and CDR2 is SMNVEV (reference sequence). V gave up 9 bases and J gave up 4 bases; unmatched junction bases: 11. CDR3 size: 16 residues. Here the CDR3 reads CASMTGGTGGYNEQFF. Here the CDR3 DNA reads TGTGCCAGTATGACGGGCGGGACAGGGGGGTACAATGAGCAGTTCTTC.

The rearrangement joins TRBV29-1 to TRBJ2-7, with 8 nucleotides matching TRBD1. The CDR3 covers 13 residues. Germline CDR1 and CDR2: SQVTM and ANQGSEA. V trimming: 6 bases; J trimming: 2 bases; junction bases outside the gene matches: 6. CDR3 sequence: CSVRGQGTYEQYF. The CDR3 nucleotides read TGCAGCGTGAGAGGACAGGGAACCTACGAGCAGTACTTC.

This clone has a handful of counts. The rearrangement joins TRBV27 to TRBJ2-7, with D perhaps TRBD1 (5 bases). V was cut by 5 bases and J by 3 bases, with 14 bases left in between. The CDR3 loop spans 14 amino acids. Germline assignment: CDR1 MNHEY and CDR2 SMNVEV (reference sequence). The CDR3: CASSKGMGLYEQYF. The CDR3, as DNA: TGTGCCAGCAGTAAGGGGATGGGTCTCTACGAGCAGTACTTC.

The chain uses TRBV28 and TRBJ1-2; 7 bases map to TRBD1. This CDR3 spans 14 amino acids. The ends lost 2 bases at V and 5 bases at J; junction bases unmatched: 5. The germline CDR1 and CDR2 sequences are MDHEN and SYDVKM. The CDR3 region is CASSLRDSLYGYTF. The DNA for the CDR3 is TGTGCCAGCAGTTTACGGGACAGTTTGTATGGCTACACCTTC.

This chain uses TRBV20-1 with TRBJ2-1, with 9 bases identical to TRBD2. Looked up from germline, CDR1 is DFQATT and CDR2 is SNEGSKA (reference sequence). The junction had 13 bases not matched to a gene; V was cut back by 3 bases and J by 10 bases. The CDR3 length is 15 residues. CDR3 amino acids: CSASGAGGFLLEQFF. The CDR3 nucleotides read TGCAGTGCTAGTGGGGCGGGAGGGTTTTTGTTAGAGCAGTTCTTC.

This clone has just one count. The chain uses TRBV14 and TRBJ2-7; D might be TRBD1 (5 bases). The germline gives CDR1 SGHDN, CDR2 FVKESK. The CDR3 totals 15 residues. Trimming cost V 0 bases and J 0 bases, with 9 bases left between them. The CDR3 region is CASSQDAGLSYEQYF. The DNA of the CDR3 is TGTGCCAGCAGCCAAGATGCAGGGCTCTCCTACGAGCAGTACTTC.

This chain links TRBV2 with TRBJ2-1, with TRBD2 matching 8 bases. Germline V lookup: CDR1 SNHLY, CDR2 FYNNEI. CDR3 size: 14 residues. V was pared by 2 bases and J by 12 bases, with 9 bases of the junction left unmatched. The CDR3 DNA is TGTGCCAGCAGTGAATACCTAGCGGGCGCAACGCAGTTCTTC. As protein: CASSEYLAGATQFF. The whole variable domain, remainder taken from reference TRBV2 and TRBJ2-1, is EPEVTQTPSHQVTQMGQEVILRCVPISNHLYFYWYRQILGQKVEFLVSFYNNEISEKSEIFDDQFSVERPDGSNFTLKIRSTKLEDSAMYFCASSEYLAGATQFFGPGTRLTVL.

This rearrangement joins TRBV10-2 to TRBJ2-1, with D perhaps TRBD2 (5 bases). This CDR3 comprises 16 residues. Germline values: CDR1 WSHSY, CDR2 SAAADI. The ends were cut back, 0 bases at V and 3 bases at J, with 12 bases in the middle. CDR3 sequence: CASSESGLTFYNEQFF. In DNA form, the CDR3 reads TGCGCCAGCAGTGAGTCCGGACTCACTTTCTACAATGAGCAGTTCTTC.

The CDR3 coding sequence is TGTGCCAGTAGTATTCTAGGGGGTAGACAAGAGACCCAGTACTTC. Encoded protein: CASSILGGRQETQYF. V is TRBV19 and J is TRBJ2-5; D may be TRBD1 (6 bases). The CDR3 is 15 amino acids. Between the trimmed V and J ends, which lost 3 bases and 2 bases, there was a span of 13 bases. Per germline, CDR1 LNHDA and CDR2 SQIVND (reference sequence).

A note on this clone: Relative to the germline gene, one junction end is altered; a read error may explain this. The chain employs TRBV28 and TRBJ2-5, with 8 nucleotides matching TRBD1. The CDR3 is made up of 15 amino acids. Per the germline V gene, CDR1 is MDHEN and CDR2 is SYDVKM. CDR3 amino acids: CASSLTQGVKETQYF. CDR3 sequence (DNA): TGTGCCAGCAGTTTAACACAGGGGGTTAAAGAGACTCAGTACTTC.

Details on this clone: At one end, the junction sequence differs from germline, possibly due to a read error. The V and J genes are TRBV19 and TRBJ1-1; D is possibly TRBD1 (5 bases). This CDR3 contains 15 residues. Germline loops: CDR1 LNHDA, CDR2 SQIVND (reference sequence). The CDR3 sequence: CASSMTALHSTKAFF. Here the CDR3 DNA reads TGTGCCAGTAGTATGACAGCCCTCCACTCCACTAAAGCTTTCTTT.